Sequencing of this TCR beta chain was carried out in a study of cytomegalovirus exposure and HLA in healthy donors. As to this clone: Its specificity is unknown. The same CDR3 arises from other DNA sequences in this sample as well.

This CDR3 spans 14 amino acids. The junction had 2 bases not matched to a gene; V was cut back by 4 bases and J by 0 bases. The germline V gene has CDR1 SGHRS and CDR2 YFSETQ. In the PCR, 60 Vbeta and 13 Jbeta primers were used. The protocol was immunoSEQ multiplex PCR, while the TCRdb copy is restricted to in-frame clones and leaves out a portion. The table has around 150,000 clones, roughly 70% seen once; the top ten hold over 3%. General study points: Diagnosis of cytomegalovirus status made by the classifier reportedly showed high specificity and sensitivity.

What was sequenced was PBMCs. This chain links TRBV5-1 with TRBJ2-7; TRBD1 aligns across 9 bases. The clonotype originates from a male donor in good health and CMV-seronegative. The CDR3 bases are TGCGCCAGCAGCGGGACAGGGAGCTCCTACGAGCAGTACTTC. This translates into CASSGTGSSYEQYF.